Presented here are 8 T cell receptor beta chains from one specimen sequenced in a study of PD-1 blockade in classical Hodgkin lymphoma. The assay was immunoSEQ multiplex PCR, and TCRdb's table has in-frame clones only and misses some. The table has 34,000 or so clones, roughly 92% seen once; the top ten hold roughly 0.27%. Time point reported: cycle 4 day 1 (C4D1), after 5 to 7 weeks of nivolumab. Relapses following autologous stem cell transplantation were seen in all patients, with brentuximab vedotin exposure varying. With magnetic negative selection, CD4+ T cells were purified from PBMCs that had been thawed. This material consisted of CD4+ T cells from blood, taken before the fourth cycle of nivolumab. These TCRs come from a human donor with classical Hodgkin lymphoma.

V gene TRBV10-3 combines with J gene TRBJ2-7, with D possibly being TRBD2 (7 bases). V lost 5 bases to trimming and J lost 5 bases, with 16 bases between them. There are 14 residues in the CDR3. Germline V lookup: CDR1 ENHRY, CDR2 SYGVKD. DNA of the CDR3: TGTGCCATCAGTTCTAGGGGGGGAGGAGACGAGCAGTACTTC. Its translation: CAISSRGGGDEQYF.

The chain couples TRBV7-8 to TRBJ2-7; no clear D gene. This CDR3 is built from 13 residues. Germline V gene lookup returns CDR1 SGHVS and CDR2 FQNEAQ. Trimming stripped 2 bases from V and 5 bases from J, with 10 bases between. CDR3 sequence: CASSLIRPNEQYF. CDR3 coding DNA: TGTGCCAGCAGCTTAATCCGCCCCAACGAGCAGTACTTC.

The chain recombines TRBV19 with TRBJ2-1; D is uncertain. This CDR3 region has 14 residues. V was clipped by 6 bases and J by 0 bases, with 9 bases between them. CDR1 is LNHDA, CDR2 SQIVND, per germline (reference sequence). The CDR3 region is CASSPWSSYNEQFF. The CDR3 DNA reads as TGTGCCAGTAGCCCCTGGAGCTCCTACAATGAGCAGTTCTTC.

The chain combines TRBV6-1 with TRBJ1-2; D perhaps matches TRBD1 (6 bases). The CDR3 covers 15 residues. With 8 bases removed from V and 3 bases from J, the gap between germline ends came to 19 bases. Germline lookup yields CDR1 MNHNS and CDR2 SASEGT. The CDR3 here is CASLNVRQAYYGYTF. The CDR3 nucleotides are TGTGCCAGCCTAAATGTACGACAGGCATACTATGGCTACACCTTC.

CDR3 coding DNA: TGTGCCAGTAGTCCCCGACAGCTAAGGCCACGCAATCAGCCCCAGCATTTT. Protein sequence: CASSPRQLRPRNQPQHF. V and J are TRBV19 and TRBJ1-5; tentative D call: TRBD1 (5 bases). V lost 5 bases to trimming and J lost 2 bases, with 19 bases between them. The CDR3 sequence is 17 residues long. Germline V gene sequence: CDR1 LNHDA, CDR2 SQIVND (reference sequence).

CDR3 residues: CASSRGLARGFYEQYF. The CDR3 DNA follows: TGTGCCAGCAGCCGGGGACTAGCGCGAGGCTTTTACGAGCAGTACTTC. The chain uses TRBV7-9 and TRBJ2-7, with 10 bases lining up with TRBD2. Per germline, CDR1 SEHNR and CDR2 FQNEAQ (reference sequence). The CDR3 contains 16 residues. Trimming removed 5 bases from V and 4 bases from J; junction bases left unmatched: 11.

The V call is TRBV27, the J call TRBJ2-1; 7 bases fit TRBD2. Germline V lookup: CDR1 MNHEY, CDR2 SMNVEV (reference sequence). J lost 6 bases, V lost 4 bases, and 12 bases had no gene match. This CDR3 comprises 16 residues. This chain's CDR3 is CASSSPGTPGGNEQFF. The CDR3 DNA sequence: TGTGCCAGCAGTTCACCCGGGACCCCGGGGGGCAATGAGCAGTTCTTC.

This clone appeared a single time. V gene TRBV27 combines with J gene TRBJ1-5; 8 bases align to TRBD1. This CDR3 contains 18 residues. Germline CDR1 and CDR2: MNHEY and SMNVEV (reference sequence). J was trimmed by 2 bases and V by 5 bases; bases with no gene match: 14. CDR3 sequence (DNA): TGTGCCAGCAGTGGATACGGACAGGGACGAAAGGGCAATCAGCCCCAGCATTTT. Its protein is CASSGYGQGRKGNQPQHF.